The 24 T cell receptor beta chains presented below share a single source sample, sequenced in a study of blood T cells in healthy people across ages. Next came a second PCR, run for about 6 to 11 cycles, which used a sample-barcoded 5' primer along with a J-beta primer mix. TCRdb reanalysed the 5' RACE reads using MiXCR and keeps one entry per CDR3 protein. The data hold about 680,000 distinct CDR3 sequences, with around 49% observed a single time. Material for sequencing was blood. All receptors come from a woman aged 55-70 years in good health.

The chain is built from TRBV3-1 and TRBJ1-1, with D possibly matching TRBD1 (5 bases). Trimming cost V 4 bases and J 2 bases, with 14 bases left between them. The CDR3 is 15 residues long. CDR1 and CDR2 (germline): LGHDT, YNNKEL (reference sequence). The CDR3 bases are TGTGCCAGCAGCCTGGGCAGAAGGGGCAACACTGAAGCTTTCTTT. Translation gives CASSLGRRGNTEAFF. Full variable domain (rest looked up from reference TRBV3-1 and TRBJ1-1): DTAVSQTPKYLVTQMGNDKSIKCEQNLGHDTMYWYKQDSKKFLKIMFSYNNKELIINETVPNRFSPKSPDKAHLNLHINSLELGDSAVYFCASSLGRRGNTEAFFGQGTRLTVV.

V usage is TRBV20-1 and J usage is TRBJ2-3; D ambiguous. V was pared by 6 bases and J by 6 bases, with 16 bases between. CDR1 and CDR2 (germline): DFQATT, SNEGSKA (reference sequence). This CDR3 spans 13 amino acids. The chain's CDR3 is CSADSPLADTQYF. CDR3 DNA sequence: TGCAGTGCCGATAGCCCCCTTGCCGATACGCAGTATTTT.

This chain connects TRBV28 to TRBJ2-5; D may be TRBD1 (6 bases). The CDR3 sequence is 15 residues long. Trimming took off 6 bases at V and 11 bases at J, with 25 bases between the two ends. Per germline, CDR1 MDHEN and CDR2 SYDVKM. The CDR3 nucleotides are TGTGCCAGCAGACCAGGGGCACTAACCTACAATGAGCAGTACTTC. Translation: CASRPGALTYNEQYF.

The chain has TRBV6-5 and TRBJ1-2, with 12 bases aligning to TRBD1. V gave up 6 bases and J gave up 12 bases; unmatched junction bases: 8. Germline values: CDR1 MNHEY, CDR2 SVGAGI. This CDR3 has 13 amino acids. CDR3 in DNA: TGTGCCAGCAGCCAAGGGACAGGGGGCGCGAACACCTTC. It codes for CASSQGTGGANTF.

This clonotype was seen only a few times. The chain is built from TRBV11-3 and TRBJ1-1; D remains ambiguous. With 2 bases removed from V and 3 bases from J, the gap between germline ends came to 7 bases. Germline CDR1 and CDR2: SGHNT and YENEEA. The CDR3 extends over 13 amino acids. The CDR3 DNA is TGTGCCAGCAGCTTATCGACGGACACTGAAGCTTTCTTT. Encoded protein: CASSLSTDTEAFF. Combining the CDR3 with reference TRBV11-3 and TRBJ1-1 gives the whole variable domain EAGVVQSPRYKIIEKKQPVAFWCNPISGHNTLYWYLQNLGQGPELLIRYENEEAVDDSQLPKDRFSAERLKGVDSTLKIQPAELGDSAVYLCASSLSTDTEAFFGQGTRLTVV.

The chain links TRBV2 to TRBJ2-2, with a weak D call TRBD1 (6 bases). The CDR3 consists of 14 residues. The V gene lost 9 bases and the J gene lost 9 bases, with 20 bases spanning the gap. From germline, CDR1 is SNHLY and CDR2 FYNNEI. The chain's CDR3 is CASSYGTLRRELFF. The CDR3, as DNA: TGTGCCAGTAGTTACGGGACACTCCGGCGGGAGCTGTTTTTT.

The V call is TRBV7-2, the J call TRBJ1-1; the D gene is possibly TRBD1 (6 bases). Trimming shortened V by 3 bases and J by 11 bases, and 13 bases separated the two germline ends. Germline assignment: CDR1 SGHTA and CDR2 FQGNSA. The CDR3 is 12 residues long. CDR3 sequence (DNA): TGTGCCAGCAGCTTCAAGGGGGGGATGGCTTTCTTT. This gives the protein CASSFKGGMAFF.

Remarks on this clonotype: At one of its ends the junction is not consistent with the germline gene, which may arise from a read error. The chain is built from TRBV7-2 and TRBJ1-2; D may be TRBD1 (6 bases). The CDR3 runs 14 residues. The germline V gene has CDR1 SGHTA and CDR2 FQGNSA. CDR3 protein: CASNPGAGDYGYTF. CDR3 coding DNA: TGTGCAAGCAACCCAGGGGCGGGAGACTATGGCTACACCTTC.

The rearrangement uses TRBV2 and TRBJ2-1; TRBD1 matches at 8 bases. Germline-derived CDR1 and CDR2 are SNHLY and FYNNEI. The CDR3 covers 14 residues. The J segment lost 9 bases and the V segment lost 3 bases, leaving 7 bases of the junction unmatched. The chain's CDR3 is CASSDPQGVGEQFF. In nucleotides, the CDR3 is TGTGCCAGCAGTGACCCACAGGGGGTGGGTGAGCAGTTCTTC.

V gene TRBV11-2 combines with J gene TRBJ2-7; D possibly matches TRBD1 or TRBD2 (5 bases each). V was clipped by 5 bases and J by 2 bases, with 16 bases between them. Germline V lookup: CDR1 SGHAT, CDR2 FQNNGV. This CDR3 spans 15 amino acids. The CDR3 protein is CASSLRGDGAYEQYF. Here the CDR3 DNA reads TGTGCCAGCAGCCTGCGAGGGGACGGTGCCTACGAGCAGTACTTC.

The CDR3 DNA follows: TGTGCCAGCAGCACGCTCTCTCAAGAGACCCAGTACTTC. This encodes CASSTLSQETQYF. J is TRBJ2-5 and V is TRBV7-2; no reliable D call. CDR1 and CDR2 (germline): SGHTA, FQGNSA. The V end was cut by 5 bases, the J end by 2 bases, with 9 bases between. The CDR3 has 13 amino acids.

There are a few counts of this clonotype. The chain has TRBV28 and TRBJ2-4, with D maybe TRBD2 (6 bases). The last part of the DNA fits TRBJ2-7 better; the J call may be wrong. The germline V gene encodes CDR1 MDHEN and CDR2 SYDVKM. CDR3 length: 14 amino acids. The CDR3 DNA sequence: TGTGCCAGCAGTCGGGGCGGGATGACATACGAGCAGTACTTC. Translation gives CASSRGGMTYEQYF.

This clonotype was detected only a few times. This chain connects TRBV7-2 to TRBJ2-4; 9 positions agree with TRBD1. Per the germline V gene, CDR1 is SGHTA and CDR2 is FQGNSA. Unmatched junction bases numbered 4, after V lost 1 base and J lost 3 bases. The CDR3 consists of 16 residues. The CDR3 DNA reads as TGTGCCAGCAGCTTAGTCGGGACAGGGAACAAAAACATTCAGTACTTC. This encodes CASSLVGTGNKNIQYF.

V and J are TRBV20-1 and TRBJ1-4; D gene unclear. Germline-derived CDR1 and CDR2 are DFQATT and SNEGSKA (reference sequence). Trimming pared 5 bases from V and 0 bases from J, leaving 7 bases between. The CDR3 spans 13 residues. The CDR3, as DNA: TGCAGTGCTCCGACCGCAACTAATGAAAAACTGTTTTTT. It is translated as CSAPTATNEKLFF.

This clonotype was found a few times. The chain uses TRBV5-1 and TRBJ2-3; perhaps TRBD2 as D (6 bases). The CDR3 length is 14 residues. Trimming removed 0 bases at V and 4 bases at J, with 9 bases between. Germline V lookup: CDR1 SGHRS, CDR2 YFSETQ. The CDR3 nucleotides read TGCGCCAGCAGCTTGGTCGGGAGTGCAGATACGCAGTATTTT. Its protein is CASSLVGSADTQYF.

V gene TRBV6-2 or TRBV6-3 combines with J gene TRBJ2-7, with 9 bases lining up with TRBD2. Germline loops: CDR1 MNHEY, CDR2 SVGEGT. This CDR3 spans 16 amino acids. The V gene end was trimmed by 0 bases and the J gene end by 0 bases; junction bases not matched to a gene: 3. In DNA form, the CDR3 reads TGTGCCAGCAGTTACTCCGGCGGGAGGGTCTCCTACGAGCAGTACTTC. This translates into CASSYSGGRVSYEQYF.

This clonotype came up a few times. The germline gene is not matched at one end of the junction; a read error may be the cause. The chain is built from TRBV7-2 and TRBJ2-7; D remains unclear. The J call could be wrong; TRBJ2-5 is a better fit for the DNA end. CDR1 and CDR2 (germline): SGHTA, FQGNSA. This CDR3 is built from 15 residues. The CDR3 spells CASSSLELVLETQYF. CDR3 coding DNA: TGTGCCAGTAGCTCTCTAGAGTTGGTGTTGGAGACCCAGTACTTC.

This clonotype came up a few times. The rearrangement uses TRBV7-9 and TRBJ2-7; D uncertain. The germline gives CDR1 SEHNR, CDR2 FQNEAQ (reference sequence). The V end was cut by 0 bases, the J end by 6 bases, with 9 bases between. This CDR3 is 13 amino acids long. The CDR3 nucleotides read TGTGCCAGCAGCTTAGCGGCAGGCTCCGAGCAGTACTTC. It yields the protein CASSLAAGSEQYF.

This clonotype has ten or more counts. This sequence joins TRBV3-1 and TRBJ2-5, with 12 bases fitting TRBD2. The CDR3 extends over 18 amino acids. The ends lost 5 bases at V and 4 bases at J; junction bases unmatched: 14. Germline V gene sequence: CDR1 LGHDT, CDR2 YNNKEL (reference sequence). The CDR3: CASSGPPGLAGLSETQYF. CDR3 nucleotide sequence: TGTGCCAGCAGCGGACCCCCGGGACTAGCGGGTTTATCAGAGACCCAGTACTTC.

The chain recombines TRBV7-9 with TRBJ2-3, with 9 nucleotides matching TRBD1. The junction had 8 bases not matched to a gene; V was cut back by 5 bases and J by 5 bases. CDR1 is SEHNR and CDR2 is FQNEAQ in the germline V gene (reference sequence). The CDR3 spans 15 residues. CDR3 nucleotides: TGTGCCAGCAGCACCGGGACAGGGTGGGGAGATACGCAGTATTTT. Translation: CASSTGTGWGDTQYF.

The chain employs TRBV20-1 and TRBJ2-7; TRBD2 agrees at 14 bases. The CDR3 has 15 amino acids. CDR1 and CDR2 (germline): DFQATT, SNEGSKA (reference sequence). After removal of 7 bases from V and 7 bases from J, the junction contained 12 bases not matched to a gene. The chain's CDR3 is CSGGLAGVKTGEQYF. As DNA, the CDR3 is TGCAGTGGGGGACTAGCGGGAGTAAAAACGGGGGAGCAGTACTTC.

This clonotype was counted many times. The V gene is TRBV5-1, the J gene TRBJ1-1; maybe TRBD1 (5 bases). Germline values: CDR1 SGHRS, CDR2 YFSETQ. The CDR3 has 13 residues. V was cut by 4 bases and J by 6 bases, with 13 bases left in between. CDR3 DNA sequence: TGCGCCAGCAGCCCAGGCAGGGTGGCTGAAGCTTTCTTT. Protein product: CASSPGRVAEAFF.

Points on this clonotype: A clone one base away is much larger, so this may be a read error. The chain is built from TRBV7-2 and TRBJ2-5; the D is unclear. Germline V lookup: CDR1 SGHTA, CDR2 FQGNSA. This CDR3 region has 13 residues. Trimming pared 2 bases from V and 11 bases from J, leaving 15 bases between. The CDR3 region has the DNA TGTGCCAGCAGCTTACCCCCTAGGGATGAGCAGTACTTC. Encoded protein: CASSLPPRDEQYF.

V gene TRBV5-1 combines with J gene TRBJ2-7, with D perhaps TRBD2 (7 bases). V lost 4 bases and J 5 bases, leaving 22 bases between the germline ends. CDR1 is SGHRS and CDR2 is YFSETQ in the germline V gene. CDR3 length: 16 residues. The chain's CDR3 is CASSLPVGGGFDEQYF. In DNA form, the CDR3 reads TGCGCCAGCAGCCTTCCCGTCGGCGGGGGCTTTGACGAGCAGTACTTC. The entire variable domain, with the rest obtained from reference TRBV5-1 and TRBJ2-7, is as follows: KAGVTQTPRYLIKTRGQQVTLSCSPISGHRSVSWYQQTPGQGLQFLFEYFSETQRNKGNFPGRFSGRQFSNSRSEMNVSTLELGDSALYLCASSLPVGGGFDEQYFGPGTRLTVT.